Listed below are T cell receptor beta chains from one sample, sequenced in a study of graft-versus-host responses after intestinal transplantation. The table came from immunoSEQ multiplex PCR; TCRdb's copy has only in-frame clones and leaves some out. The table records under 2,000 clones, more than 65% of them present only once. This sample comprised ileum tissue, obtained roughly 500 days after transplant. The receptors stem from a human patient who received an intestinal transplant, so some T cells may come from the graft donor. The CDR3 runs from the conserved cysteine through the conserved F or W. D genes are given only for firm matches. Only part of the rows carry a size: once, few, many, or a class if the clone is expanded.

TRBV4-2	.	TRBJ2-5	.	CASSQDLAGYQETQYF	TGTGCCAGCAGCCAAGATCTTGCGGGGTACCAAGAGACCCAGTACTTC
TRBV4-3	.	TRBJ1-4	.	CASSQDYSRALNEKLFF	TGCGCCAGCAGCCAAGACTATTCTAGGGCCCTAAATGAAAAACTGTTTTTT
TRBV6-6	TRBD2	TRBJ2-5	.	CASSYQGAGGRETQYF	TGTGCCAGCAGTTACCAGGGAGCGGGAGGCCGGGAGACCCAGTACTTC
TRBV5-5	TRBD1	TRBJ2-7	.	CASSRDRASYEQYF	TGTGCCAGCAGCCGGGACAGGGCGTCCTACGAGCAGTACTTC
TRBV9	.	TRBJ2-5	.	CASSKQAMFGGETQYF	TGTGCCAGCAGCAAACAAGCCATGTTCGGGGGAGAGACCCAGTACTTC
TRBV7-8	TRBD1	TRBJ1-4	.	CASSLKGTGGNEKLFF	TGTGCCAGCAGCTTAAAGGGGACAGGGGGAAATGAAAAACTGTTTTTT
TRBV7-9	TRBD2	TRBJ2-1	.	CASSFTLADDIEQFF	TGTGCCAGCAGCTTTACACTAGCGGATGACATTGAGCAGTTCTTC
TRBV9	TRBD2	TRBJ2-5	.	CASSVGGGRGETQYF	TGTGCCAGCAGCGTCGGAGGCGGGAGGGGAGAGACCCAGTACTTC
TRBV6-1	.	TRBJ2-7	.	CASSDAPSGTQFSYEQYF	TGTGCCAGCAGTGACGCGCCTTCCGGGACCCAATTCTCCTACGAGCAGTACTTC
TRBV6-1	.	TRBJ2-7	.	CASSEYGSEQYF	TGTGCCAGCAGTGAATATGGTAGCGAGCAGTACTTC
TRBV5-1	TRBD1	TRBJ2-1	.	CASSTWGQRENEQFF	TGCGCCAGCAGCACCTGGGGACAGAGGGAAAATGAGCAGTTCTTC
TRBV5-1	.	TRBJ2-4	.	CASSLKEAGGFSAKNIQYF	TGCGCCAGCAGCTTAAAAGAAGCAGGAGGATTTTCGGCCAAAAACATTCAGTACTTC
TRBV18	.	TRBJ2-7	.	CASSPYQVSYEQYF	TGTGCCAGCTCACCGTACCAGGTCTCCTACGAGCAGTACTTC
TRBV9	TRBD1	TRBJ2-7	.	CASSVRDSPYEQYF	TGTGCCAGCAGCGTTCGGGACAGTCCCTACGAGCAGTACTTC
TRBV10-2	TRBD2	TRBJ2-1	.	CASTRLAGPSGEQFF	TGCGCCAGCACCAGACTAGCGGGACCCTCGGGTGAGCAGTTCTTC
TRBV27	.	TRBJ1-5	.	CASSLEWSQPQHF	TGCGCCAGCAGTTTAGAGTGGAGTCAGCCCCAGCATTTT
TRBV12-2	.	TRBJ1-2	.	CASRHHVTPRTYGYTF	TGCGCAAGTCGCCACCACGTGACTCCACGAACCTATGGCTACACCTTC
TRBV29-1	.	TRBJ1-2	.	CSVDEVSGAGRGDYGYTF	TGCAGCGTTGATGAGGTATCTGGGGCAGGTCGGGGCGATTATGGCTACACCTTC
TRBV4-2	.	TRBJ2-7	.	CASSQEIQERTYEQYF	TGTGCCAGCAGCCAAGAAATCCAGGAAAGGACCTACGAGCAGTACTTC
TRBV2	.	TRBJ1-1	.	CASSDRVRTEAFF	TGTGCCAGCAGTGACAGGGTACGAACTGAAGCTTTCTTT
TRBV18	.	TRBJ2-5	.	CASSPTRSAETQYF	TGTGCCAGCTCACCGACCCGCAGCGCAGAGACCCAGTACTTC
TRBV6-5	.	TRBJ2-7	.	CASSEDLNAYEQYF	TGTGCCAGCAGTGAAGACCTAAACGCCTACGAGCAGTACTTC
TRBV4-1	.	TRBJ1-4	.	CASSQDYLKLFF	TGCGCCAGCAGCCAAGATTATCTCAAGCTGTTTTTT
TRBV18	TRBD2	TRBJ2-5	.	CASSRNTPGQGWPGLAGVQETQYF	TGTGCCAGCTCCCGAAACACGCCGGGACAGGGATGGCCGGGACTAGCGGGAGTACAAGAGACCCAGTACTTC
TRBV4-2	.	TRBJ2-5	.	CASSQASGVETQYF	TGTGCCAGCAGCCAAGCATCGGGAGTGGAGACCCAGTACTTC
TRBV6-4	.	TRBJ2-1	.	CASSWDAGEGLNEQFF	TGTGCCAGCAGCTGGGATGCGGGTGAGGGCCTCAATGAGCAGTTCTTC
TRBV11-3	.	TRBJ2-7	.	CASSLGLSSYEQYF	TGTGCCAGCAGCTTAGGTCTCAGCTCCTACGAGCAGTACTTC
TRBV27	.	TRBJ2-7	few	CASSAGSYEQYF	TGTGCCAGCTCGGCGGGATCCTACGAGCAGTACTTC
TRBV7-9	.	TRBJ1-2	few	CASSFPGGARGYTF	TGTGCCAGCAGCTTCCCGGGCGGGGCGCGGGGCTACACCTTC
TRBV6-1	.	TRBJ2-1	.	CASVGVNEQFF	TGTGCCAGCGTGGGAGTAAATGAGCAGTTCTTC
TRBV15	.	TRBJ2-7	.	CATSRDWDEQYF	TGTGCCACCAGCAGAGATTGGGACGAGCAGTACTTC
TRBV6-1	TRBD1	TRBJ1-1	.	CASSEWGQGREAFF	TGTGCCAGCAGTGAATGGGGACAGGGACGCGAAGCTTTCTTT
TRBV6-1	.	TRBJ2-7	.	CASRDYSYEQYF	TGTGCCAGCAGGGACTACTCCTACGAGCAGTACTTC
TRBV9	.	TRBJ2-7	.	CASSVTHSAEQYF	TGTGCCAGCAGCGTAACTCATTCGGCCGAGCAGTACTTC
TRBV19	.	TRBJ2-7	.	CASSNPGSQYF	TGTGCCAGTAGTAACCCAGGATCGCAGTACTTC
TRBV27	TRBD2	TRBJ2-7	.	CASSLWAGVGYEQYF	TGTGCCAGCAGTTTATGGGCGGGGGTGGGGTACGAGCAGTACTTC
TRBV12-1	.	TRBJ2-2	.	CASSSGLAGGTGELFF	TGTGCCAGCAGCTCCGGACTAGCGGGAGGCACCGGGGAGCTGTTTTTT
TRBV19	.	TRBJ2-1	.	CASSIDAGSSYNEQFF	TGTGCCAGTAGTATAGACGCAGGGAGCTCCTACAATGAGCAGTTCTTC
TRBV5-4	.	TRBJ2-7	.	CASSLGGQYEQYF	TGTGCCAGCAGCTTGGGTGGACAATACGAGCAGTACTTC
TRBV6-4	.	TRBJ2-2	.	CASSSVPRGNTGELFF	TGTGCCAGCAGTTCCGTCCCTCGGGGCAACACCGGGGAGCTGTTTTTT
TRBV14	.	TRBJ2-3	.	CASSDWITDTQYF	TGTGCCAGCAGCGACTGGATCACAGATACGCAGTATTTT
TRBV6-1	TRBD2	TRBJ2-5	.	CASSAEAMGLAVGEQYF	TGTGCCAGCAGTGCAGAAGCAATGGGACTAGCGGTGGGGGAGCAGTACTTC
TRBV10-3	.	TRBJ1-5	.	CAISRAGSGNQPQHF	TGTGCCATCAGTCGGGCGGGTTCGGGCAATCAGCCCCAGCATTTT
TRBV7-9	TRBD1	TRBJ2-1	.	CASTGGFVNEQFF	TGTGCCTCGACAGGGGGGTTTGTAAATGAGCAGTTCTTC
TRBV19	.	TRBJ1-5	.	CASTGLTPHSNQPQHF	TGTGCCAGCACAGGGCTAACTCCTCATAGCAATCAGCCCCAGCATTTT